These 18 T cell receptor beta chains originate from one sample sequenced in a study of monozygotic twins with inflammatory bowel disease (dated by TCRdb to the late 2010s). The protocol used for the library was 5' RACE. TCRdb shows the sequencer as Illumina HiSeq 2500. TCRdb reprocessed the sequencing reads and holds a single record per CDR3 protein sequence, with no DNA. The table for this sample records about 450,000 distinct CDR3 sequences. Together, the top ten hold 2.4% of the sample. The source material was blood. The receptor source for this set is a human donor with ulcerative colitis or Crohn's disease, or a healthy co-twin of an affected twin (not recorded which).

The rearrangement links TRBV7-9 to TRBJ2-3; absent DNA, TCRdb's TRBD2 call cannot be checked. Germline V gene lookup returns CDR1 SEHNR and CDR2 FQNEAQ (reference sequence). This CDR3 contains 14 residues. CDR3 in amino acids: CASSSLAEADTQYF.

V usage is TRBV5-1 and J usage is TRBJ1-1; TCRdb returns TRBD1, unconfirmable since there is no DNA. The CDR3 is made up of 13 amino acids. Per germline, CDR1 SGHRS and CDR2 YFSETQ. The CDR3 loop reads CASSGGFNTEAFF.

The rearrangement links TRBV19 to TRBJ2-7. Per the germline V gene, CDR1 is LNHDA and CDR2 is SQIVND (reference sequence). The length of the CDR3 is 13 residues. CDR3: CASSTGWGYEQYF.

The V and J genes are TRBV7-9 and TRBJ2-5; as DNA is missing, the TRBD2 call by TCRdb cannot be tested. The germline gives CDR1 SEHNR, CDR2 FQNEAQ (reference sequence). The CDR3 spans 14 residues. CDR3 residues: CASSLGAEQETQYF.

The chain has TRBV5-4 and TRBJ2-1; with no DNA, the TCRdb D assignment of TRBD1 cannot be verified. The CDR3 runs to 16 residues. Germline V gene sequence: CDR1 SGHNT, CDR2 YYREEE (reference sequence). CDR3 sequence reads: CASSRPTGGSYNEQFF.

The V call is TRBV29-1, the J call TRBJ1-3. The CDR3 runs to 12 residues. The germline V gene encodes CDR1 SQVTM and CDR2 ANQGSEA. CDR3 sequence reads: CSVVPTGNTIYF.

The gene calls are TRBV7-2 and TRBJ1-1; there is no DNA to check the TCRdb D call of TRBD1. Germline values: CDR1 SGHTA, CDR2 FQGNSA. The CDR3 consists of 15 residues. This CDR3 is CASSRRRQTNTEAFF.

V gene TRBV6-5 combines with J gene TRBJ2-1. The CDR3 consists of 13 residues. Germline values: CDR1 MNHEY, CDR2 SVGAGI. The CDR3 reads CASSYLIGNEQFF.

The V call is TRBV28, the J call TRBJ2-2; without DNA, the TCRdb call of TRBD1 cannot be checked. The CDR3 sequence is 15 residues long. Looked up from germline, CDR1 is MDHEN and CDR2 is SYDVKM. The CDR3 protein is CASSRRDRLTGELFF.

CDR3 sequence: CASSLGGGGNSPLHF. The chain employs TRBV28 and TRBJ1-6; TCRdb indicates TRBD1, and absent DNA this call remains unverified. Germline V gene sequence: CDR1 MDHEN, CDR2 SYDVKM. The CDR3 length is 15 residues.

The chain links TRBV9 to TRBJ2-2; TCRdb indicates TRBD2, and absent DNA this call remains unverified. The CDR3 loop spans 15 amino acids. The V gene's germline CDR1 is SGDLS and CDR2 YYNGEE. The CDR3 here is CASSVDGGNTGELFF.

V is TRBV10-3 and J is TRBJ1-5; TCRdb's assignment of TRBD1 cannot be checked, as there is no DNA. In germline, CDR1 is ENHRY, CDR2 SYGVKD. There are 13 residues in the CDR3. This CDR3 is CAISPHRDQPQHF.

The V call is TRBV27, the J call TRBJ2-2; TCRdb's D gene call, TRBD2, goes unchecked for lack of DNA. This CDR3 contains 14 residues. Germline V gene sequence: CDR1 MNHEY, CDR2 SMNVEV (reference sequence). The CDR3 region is CASRTSGGFGELFF.

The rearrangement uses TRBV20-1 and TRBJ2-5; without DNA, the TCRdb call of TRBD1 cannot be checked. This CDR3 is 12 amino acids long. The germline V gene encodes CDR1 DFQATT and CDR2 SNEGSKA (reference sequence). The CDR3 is CSVPRPPGTQYF.

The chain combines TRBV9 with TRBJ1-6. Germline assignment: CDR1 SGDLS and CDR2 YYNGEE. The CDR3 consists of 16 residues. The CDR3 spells CASSVASGGAGSPLHF.

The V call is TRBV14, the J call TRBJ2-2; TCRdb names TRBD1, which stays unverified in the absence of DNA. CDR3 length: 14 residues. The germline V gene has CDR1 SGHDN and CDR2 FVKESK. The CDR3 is CASSQWTGTGELFF. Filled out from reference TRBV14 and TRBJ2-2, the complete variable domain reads EAGVTQFPSHSVIEKGQTVTLRCDPISGHDNLYWYRRVMGKEIKFLLHFVKESKQDESGMPNNRFLAERTGGTYSTLKVQPAELEDSGVYFCASSQWTGTGELFFGEGSRLTVL.

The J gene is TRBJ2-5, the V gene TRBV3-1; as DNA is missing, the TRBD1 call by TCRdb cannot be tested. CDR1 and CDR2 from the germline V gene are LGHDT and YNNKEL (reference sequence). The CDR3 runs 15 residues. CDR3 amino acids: CASSLKPTGKETQYF.

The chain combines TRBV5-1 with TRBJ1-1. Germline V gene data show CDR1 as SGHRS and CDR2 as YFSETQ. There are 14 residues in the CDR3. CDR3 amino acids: CASSLDGVNTEAFF.